This T cell receptor (beta chain) was retrieved from a study of metastatic and nonmetastatic thyroid tumors. On the study more broadly: Malignant thyroid and benign thyroid patients provided blood and tumor or nodule tissue whose repertoires were compared.

Notes on the study in general: A significant increase in TCR beta diversity was reportedly seen in malignant thyroid tumors relative to benign nodules, in blood and tumor.

Per the original data handling: In papillary thyroid cancer, a distant-metastasis classifier was built using CDR3 differences across clinicopathological groups. Using MiXCR, TCRdb reanalyzed the PCR reads. The V and J calls were not made by the authors but by TCRdb's processing. The repertoire consists of over 50,000 clones, with roughly 30% occurring once and the leading ten covering roughly 15%. Patients underwent thyroid surgery, and none had received any treatment before it. A note on this clone: As yet, its antigen is unknown.

The CDR3 covers 13 residues. V lost 8 bases to trimming and J lost 6 bases, with 17 bases between them. Germline V gene lookup returns CDR1 WNHNN and CDR2 SYGVQD (reference sequence). The source of this sequence is a female donor with papillary thyroid cancer or a benign thyroid nodule (not recorded which). Some clones in this sample may be carry-over from other donors' samples. The chain links TRBV10-1 to TRBJ2-7; D possibly uses TRBD1 or TRBD2 (6 bases each). The material sequenced was blood. The CDR3, as DNA: TGCGCCAGCGGGGGTCGGGGGCTTCCCGAGCAGTACTTC. Protein sequence: CASGGRGLPEQYF.